A single sample gave rise to the 30 T cell receptor beta chains below, sequenced in a study of T cell changes during pregnancy in multiple sclerosis (dated by TCRdb to about 2019). The protocol used for the library was the immunoSEQ multiplex PCR assay. Entries here come from immuneACCESS through TCRdb and include only in-frame sequences with V and J called. Some clones fail to appear in such tables; in the studies checked, an unresolved V gene covers under half of the shortfall, and the cause of the remainder is unknown. A total of about 85,000 clones appear in this sample, about nine tenths of them only once. The ten largest account for roughly 2.5% of the sample. The sequenced sample was peripheral blood, obtained in the first trimester of pregnancy. The receptor source for this set is a female donor with multiple sclerosis, enrolled in a pregnancy study.

The chain carries TRBV6-1 and TRBJ1-5; 7 nucleotides line up with TRBD1. V was pared by 3 bases and J by 7 bases, with 12 bases of the junction left unmatched. This CDR3 is 16 amino acids long. Germline V gives CDR1 MNHNS, CDR2 SASEGT. In DNA, the CDR3 is TGTGCCAGCAGTGAGAGCCCCGACAGGGTTGGACAGCCCCAGCATTTT. This translates into CASSESPDRVGQPQHF.

V and J are TRBV5-5 and TRBJ1-2, with 9 bases aligning to TRBD1. The CDR3 is 13 amino acids. The germline gives CDR1 SGHKS, CDR2 YYEKEE (reference sequence). V lost 4 bases, J lost 8 bases, and 6 bases stayed unmatched. In DNA, the CDR3 is TGTGCCAGCAGCCACGACAGGGGGTTGGGCTACACCTTC. Residues: CASSHDRGLGYTF.

This chain joins TRBV5-6 and TRBJ2-5; D might be TRBD2 (5 bases). CDR1 and CDR2 (germline): SGHDT, YYEEEE. Trimming removed 0 bases from V and 3 bases from J, with 9 bases in between. The CDR3 totals 14 residues. The CDR3 sequence is CASSLGGEEETQYF. In nucleotides, the CDR3 is TGTGCCAGCAGCTTGGGGGGAGAAGAAGAGACCCAGTACTTC.

The chain employs TRBV15 and TRBJ2-7; 8 positions agree with TRBD1. V dropped 4 bases and J dropped 1; count of bases not matched to a gene: 12. Germline V CDR1 and CDR2: LNHNV, YYDKDF (reference sequence). CDR3 length: 17 residues. The CDR3 coding sequence is TGTGCCACCAGCACAAATCGGGCCAGGGGGCTATCCTACGAGCAGTACTTC. Translated, it gives CATSTNRARGLSYEQYF.

V is TRBV2 and J is TRBJ1-5; 11 bases map to TRBD1. Germline assignment: CDR1 SNHLY and CDR2 FYNNEI. This CDR3 is 15 amino acids long. V was pared by 5 bases and J by 7 bases, with 7 bases of the junction left unmatched. CDR3 in amino acids: CASSRVGTGGQPQHF. For the CDR3, the DNA is TGTGCCAGCAGTCGCGTTGGGACAGGGGGACAGCCCCAGCATTTT.

Only one count was recorded for this clone. DNA for the CDR3: TGTGCCAGCAGCTTTAAAAAGACAGGCTACAATGAGCAGTTCTTC. Translating it yields CASSFKKTGYNEQFF. V usage is TRBV5-6 and J usage is TRBJ2-1, with D tentatively TRBD1 (6 bases). CDR1 is SGHDT and CDR2 is YYEEEE in the germline V gene. The CDR3 consists of 15 residues. The V gene lost 2 bases and the J gene lost 3 bases, with 12 bases spanning the gap.

The chain employs TRBV13 and TRBJ2-2, with a tentative D call TRBD2 (5 bases). This CDR3 region has 16 residues. Trimming left V 5 bases short and J 3 bases short, with 16 bases between. The V gene's germline CDR1 is PRHDT and CDR2 FYEKMQ (reference sequence). CDR3: CASSLRTGSYTGELFF. The CDR3 DNA reads TGTGCCAGCAGCCTAAGGACGGGAAGTTACACCGGGGAGCTGTTTTTT.

The V gene is TRBV9, the J gene TRBJ2-2, with 12 nucleotides matching TRBD2. The CDR3 consists of 16 residues. CDR1 SGDLS and CDR2 YYNGEE come from the germline V gene. The V and J ends lost 5 bases and 5 bases, in that order; junction bases with no gene match: 7. The CDR3 sequence is CASSELAGGDTGELFF. CDR3 coding DNA: TGTGCCAGCAGTGAACTAGCGGGAGGTGATACCGGGGAGCTGTTTTTT.

V and J are TRBV7-9 and TRBJ2-7, with 11 nucleotides matching TRBD2. The germline gives CDR1 SEHNR, CDR2 FQNEAQ (reference sequence). This CDR3 has 14 residues. V shed 7 bases and J 7 bases; nucleotides not matched to a gene: 9. CDR3 nucleotides: TGTGCCAGCACACGGACTAGCGGGCCCCAAGAGCAGTACTTC. Residues: CASTRTSGPQEQYF. Full variable domain (rest looked up from reference TRBV7-9 and TRBJ2-7): DTGVSQNPRHKITKRGQNVTFRCDPISEHNRLYWYRQTLGQGPEFLTYFQNEAQLEKSRLLSDRFSAERPKGSFSTLEIQRTEQGDSAMYLCASTRTSGPQEQYFGPGTRLTVT.

V and J are TRBV7-3 and TRBJ1-2, with TRBD1 identical over 7 bases. Germline V lookup: CDR1 SGHTA, CDR2 FQGTGA. CDR3 length: 13 amino acids. V shed 3 bases and J 7 bases; nucleotides not matched to a gene: 5. The CDR3 here is CASSFVGGFGYTF. In nucleotides, the CDR3 is TGTGCCAGCAGCTTTGTAGGGGGCTTTGGCTACACCTTC.

The CDR3 region is CASTKSGEDHGYTF. The CDR3 DNA follows: TGTGCCAGCACCAAATCGGGGGAAGACCATGGCTACACCTTC. The chain has TRBV7-9 and TRBJ1-2, with D tentatively TRBD1 (5 bases). The germline V gene has CDR1 SEHNR and CDR2 FQNEAQ (reference sequence). Trimming shortened V by 7 bases and J by 6 bases, and 18 bases separated the two germline ends. The CDR3 length is 14 residues.

Regarding this clone: Other nucleotide sequences in the sample specify the same CDR3. V usage is TRBV5-1 and J usage is TRBJ2-7, with TRBD1 matching 7 bases. This CDR3 comprises 14 residues. V lost 1 base, J lost 3 bases, and 4 bases stayed unmatched. CDR1 and CDR2 (germline): SGHRS, YFSETQ. CDR3 residues: CASSLRQGVYEQYF. The CDR3 DNA reads as TGCGCCAGCAGCTTGAGGCAGGGGGTCTACGAGCAGTACTTC.

The chain links TRBV10-3 to TRBJ2-7; 8 bases are a match to TRBD1. CDR3 size: 15 residues. After removal of 0 bases from V and 1 base from J, the junction contained 2 bases not matched to a gene. The germline CDR1 and CDR2 sequences are ENHRY and SYGVKD. The CDR3 loop is CAISESRTGSYEQYF. CDR3 bases: TGTGCCATCAGTGAGTCGAGGACAGGGTCCTACGAGCAGTACTTC.

The V call is TRBV2, the J call TRBJ2-3; no reliable D call. V was pared by 8 bases and J by 11 bases, with 17 bases between. Per germline, CDR1 SNHLY and CDR2 FYNNEI. The CDR3 runs to 12 residues. The CDR3 nucleotides read TGTGCCAGCTCCCCTTCCTCTTTTAGGCAGTATTTT. Protein product: CASSPSSFRQYF.

The CDR3 DNA is TGTGCCAGCAGCGCTGGCGACAGGGAAGGTCAGCCCCAGCATTTT. It codes for CASSAGDREGQPQHF. V usage is TRBV9 and J usage is TRBJ1-5, with 7 bases fitting TRBD1. V lost 3 bases and J lost 6; bases outside the gene matches: 9. Germline V gives CDR1 SGDLS, CDR2 YYNGEE. CDR3 length: 15 amino acids.

This chain connects TRBV19 to TRBJ2-1; maybe TRBD2 (5 bases). The CDR3 is made up of 15 amino acids. CDR1 and CDR2 from the germline V gene are LNHDA and SQIVND (reference sequence). V was pared by 5 bases and J by 1 base, with 12 bases between. This CDR3 reads CASSRTPGSYNEQFF. The CDR3 DNA reads TGTGCCAGTAGTCGGACCCCGGGGTCCTACAATGAGCAGTTCTTC.

This chain connects TRBV27 to TRBJ2-3; 8 nucleotides agree with TRBD2. The J segment lost 7 bases and the V segment lost 4 bases, leaving 10 bases of the junction unmatched. This CDR3 spans 15 amino acids. The V gene's germline CDR1 is MNHEY and CDR2 SMNVEV (reference sequence). Here the CDR3 reads CASSSPGLVFNTQYF. CDR3 DNA: TGTGCCAGCAGTTCTCCGGGACTAGTATTTAATACGCAGTATTTT.

The chain joins TRBV10-3 to TRBJ2-7; D gene uncertain. This CDR3 has 8 residues. The V end lost 10 bases, the J end lost 6 bases, and 4 bases lay between the germline ends. Germline V gives CDR1 ENHRY, CDR2 SYGVKD. The CDR3 reads CARAEQYF. The CDR3 nucleotides read TGTGCCAGAGCCGAGCAGTACTTC.

The sample holds one count of this clone. The V and J genes are TRBV6-5 and TRBJ2-3, with 9 nucleotides matching TRBD1. The ends lost 5 bases at V and 3 bases at J; junction bases unmatched: 3. Germline lookup yields CDR1 MNHEY and CDR2 SVGAGI. The CDR3 extends over 14 amino acids. CDR3 sequence: CASSHGTGTDTQYF. CDR3 coding DNA: TGTGCCAGCAGTCACGGGACAGGGACAGATACGCAGTATTTT.

The chain has TRBV19 and TRBJ1-3; no reliable D call. The CDR3 has 15 residues. Germline V gene sequence: CDR1 LNHDA, CDR2 SQIVND (reference sequence). V was shortened by 5 bases and J by 0 bases, with 11 bases between the two germline ends. The CDR3 DNA reads as TGTGCCAGTAGTCCCCGACTCGACTCTGGAAACACCATATATTTT. It codes for CASSPRLDSGNTIYF.

V is TRBV27 and J is TRBJ2-7, with 8 bases matching TRBD1. This CDR3 has 17 amino acids. Trimming cost V 3 bases and J 1 base; bases outside gene matches: 11. Germline values: CDR1 MNHEY, CDR2 SMNVEV (reference sequence). CDR3 in DNA: TGTGCCAGCAGTTTGTTAACCCCGAGGACAGGGTCCTACGAGCAGTACTTC. The encoded protein is CASSLLTPRTGSYEQYF.

This clone was seen a handful of times. This CDR3 reads CASSVRGDYGYTF. CDR3 sequence (DNA): TGTGCCAGCAGTGTAAGGGGCGACTATGGCTACACCTTC. This chain connects TRBV2 to TRBJ1-2, with D tentatively TRBD1 (5 bases). Germline CDR1 and CDR2: SNHLY and FYNNEI. There are 13 residues in the CDR3. Trimming pared 4 bases from V and 3 bases from J, leaving 9 bases between.

This clone was seen only a few times. The gene calls are TRBV5-5 and TRBJ1-1; 11 bases agree with TRBD1. Germline loops: CDR1 SGHKS, CDR2 YYEKEE (reference sequence). The CDR3 is 15 amino acids. V gave up 0 bases and J gave up 4 bases; unmatched junction bases: 2. CDR3 region: CASSLAGTGGTEAFF. CDR3 DNA sequence: TGTGCCAGCAGCTTGGCCGGGACAGGGGGCACTGAAGCTTTCTTT.

The chain links TRBV2 to TRBJ2-1; 9 bases agree with TRBD2. The V gene end was trimmed by 3 bases and the J gene end by 9 bases; junction bases not matched to a gene: 9. CDR1 is SNHLY, CDR2 FYNNEI, per germline. This CDR3 is 15 amino acids long. In nucleotides, the CDR3 is TGTGCCAGCAGTGACTCCGGGACTAGCAGCGGTGAGCAGTTCTTC. It encodes CASSDSGTSSGEQFF.

J is TRBJ2-5 and V is TRBV18; D perhaps matches TRBD1 (5 bases). The CDR3 runs 12 residues. V was clipped by 3 bases and J by 4 bases, with 6 bases between them. Germline loops: CDR1 KGHSH, CDR2 LQKENI. Written as DNA, the CDR3 is TGTGCCAGCTCACCCAGGGTAGAGACCCAGTACTTC. Its protein product is CASSPRVETQYF.

The CDR3 is CASSEFGLYPGELFF. In nucleotides, the CDR3 is TGTGCCAGCAGTGAATTCGGACTCTACCCCGGGGAGCTGTTTTTT. The chain employs TRBV6-1 and TRBJ2-2; tentatively, D is TRBD2 (5 bases). V was trimmed by 2 bases and J by 6 bases, leaving 13 bases between them. The CDR3 covers 15 residues. Germline V lookup: CDR1 MNHNS, CDR2 SASEGT.

V usage is TRBV5-1 and J usage is TRBJ1-1, with a weak D call TRBD1 (6 bases). There are 18 residues in the CDR3. Trimming took 4 bases from V and 0 from J, leaving 22 bases between them. CDR1 and CDR2 from the germline V gene are SGHRS and YFSETQ. In DNA, the CDR3 is TGCGCCAGCAGCAAAGGTTATCGCTCAGGGGCGATGAACACTGAAGCTTTCTTT. It codes for CASSKGYRSGAMNTEAFF.

CDR3 in DNA: TGCGCCAGCAGCCAAGACACGGCCAGGGGTGAGACCCAGTACTTC. This gives the protein CASSQDTARGETQYF. This chain connects TRBV4-3 to TRBJ2-5, with a weak D call TRBD1 (6 bases). The V gene's germline CDR1 is LGHNA and CDR2 YSLEER. V was trimmed by 0 bases and J by 5 bases, leaving 13 bases between them. The length of the CDR3 is 15 residues.

The chain is built from TRBV4-2 and TRBJ2-7, with TRBD2 identical over 10 bases. There are 16 residues in the CDR3. Germline CDR1 reads LGHNA; CDR2 reads YNFKEQ. The junction had 8 bases not matched to a gene; V was cut back by 3 bases and J by 3 bases. The CDR3 loop reads CASSHASSGGNYEQYF. CDR3 DNA sequence: TGTGCCAGCAGCCATGCTTCTAGCGGGGGAAACTACGAGCAGTACTTC.

The rearrangement uses TRBV7-9 and TRBJ2-5; 7 bases agree with TRBD1. V lost 5 bases, J lost 5 bases, and 8 bases stayed unmatched. The CDR3 spans 14 residues. Germline V gene sequence: CDR1 SEHNR, CDR2 FQNEAQ (reference sequence). CDR3 loop: CASSTITGAETQYF. The CDR3 DNA is TGTGCCAGCAGCACCATCACAGGGGCGGAGACCCAGTACTTC.